This TCR beta chain is drawn from a study of blood T cell repertoires in COVID-19. Measured with immunoSEQ multiplex PCR; TCRdb has only the in-frame clones, and not every one. The table has hundreds of thousands of clones, about 70% seen once; the top ten hold about 3%. CDR3 length equals 15 residues. The V and J ends lost 0 bases and 6 bases, in that order; junction bases with no gene match: 4. CDR1 is LNHNV and CDR2 is YYDKDF in the germline V gene (reference sequence). V is TRBV15 and J is TRBJ2-7; 11 bases line up with TRBD2. The sequencing input was peripheral blood. This sequence was found in a woman older than 75 with acute or convalescent COVID-19. CDR3 in amino acids: CATSRDLAGGGEQYF. The DNA for the CDR3 is TGTGCCACCAGCAGAGATCTAGCGGGGGGCGGCGAGCAGTACTTC.